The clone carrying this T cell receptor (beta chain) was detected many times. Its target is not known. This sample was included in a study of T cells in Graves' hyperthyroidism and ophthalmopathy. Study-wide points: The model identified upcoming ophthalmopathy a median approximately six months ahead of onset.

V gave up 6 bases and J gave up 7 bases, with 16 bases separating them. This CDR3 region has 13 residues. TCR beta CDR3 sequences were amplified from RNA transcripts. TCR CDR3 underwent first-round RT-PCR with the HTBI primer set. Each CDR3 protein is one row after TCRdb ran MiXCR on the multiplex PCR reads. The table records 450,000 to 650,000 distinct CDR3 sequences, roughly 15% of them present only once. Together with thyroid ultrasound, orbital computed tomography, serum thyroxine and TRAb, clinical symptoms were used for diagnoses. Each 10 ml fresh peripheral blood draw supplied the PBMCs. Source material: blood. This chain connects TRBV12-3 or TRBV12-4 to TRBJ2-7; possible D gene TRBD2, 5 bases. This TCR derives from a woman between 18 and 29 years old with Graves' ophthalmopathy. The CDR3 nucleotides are TGTGCCAGCAGCCGTGACCTAGCATCTGAGCAGTACTTC. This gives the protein CASSRDLASEQYF.